This T cell receptor beta chain stems from a study of shared clonotypes between healthy human individuals. Broader study findings: Blood was the sole source, and tissue repertoires probably differ.

Profiled with immunoSEQ multiplex PCR; TCRdb holds only in-frame clones, not every one. Of roughly 1 million clones detected, roughly 80% appear once; the ten largest clones hold roughly 1.4%. As regards this clone: Antigen unknown. The same CDR3 arises from other DNA sequences in this sample as well.

Germline lookup yields CDR1 SGHDT and CDR2 YYEEEE. This CDR3 is built from 13 residues. V gave up 4 bases and J gave up 2 bases, with 9 bases separating them. The chain uses TRBV5-6 and TRBJ2-5; TRBD1 might be the D (6 bases). This clonotype was obtained from a man younger than 35 in good health. The sample taken for sequencing was memory CD4+ T cells sorted from blood. This sample's subset: CD45RA-negative fraction. The CDR3 DNA reads TGTGCCAGCAGCCTCGGACAGCAAGAGACCCAGTACTTC. Amino acids: CASSLGQQETQYF.